This TCR beta chain was identified in a study of T cells in Graves' hyperthyroidism and ophthalmopathy. TCR beta CDR3 regions were amplified from RNA transcripts. The study used the HTBI primer set for a first-round RT-PCR of the TCR CDR3. TCRdb processed the multiplex PCR reads anew with MiXCR; each CDR3 protein has one entry. Counted here are 300,000 to 350,000 distinct CDR3 sequences, 18% occurring once; the ten biggest clones make up roughly a sixth. The CDR3 spans 15 residues. Germline CDR1 is MGHDK and CDR2 is SYGVNS. The J segment lost 7 bases and the V segment lost 8 bases, leaving 10 bases of the junction unmatched. The sample holds a few counts of this clonotype. Diagnostic decisions used clinical symptoms, serum thyroxine and TRAb, thyroid ultrasound and orbital computed tomography.

The clonotype was recovered from a woman aged 35 to 49 with Graves' ophthalmopathy. The V gene is TRBV25-1, the J gene TRBJ1-6, with 8 bases lining up with TRBD1. Material: blood. The CDR3 loop is CASSNPTGANSPLHF. The DNA for the CDR3 is TGTGCCAGCTCAAATCCGACAGGGGCAAATTCACCCCTCCACTTT. Drawing the rest from reference TRBV25-1 and TRBJ1-6, the complete variable domain is EADIYQTPRYLVIGTGKKITLECSQTMGHDKMYWYQQDPGMELHLIHYSYGVNSTEKGDLSSESTVSRIRTEHFPLTLESARPSHTSQYLCASSNPTGANSPLHFGNGTRLTVT.